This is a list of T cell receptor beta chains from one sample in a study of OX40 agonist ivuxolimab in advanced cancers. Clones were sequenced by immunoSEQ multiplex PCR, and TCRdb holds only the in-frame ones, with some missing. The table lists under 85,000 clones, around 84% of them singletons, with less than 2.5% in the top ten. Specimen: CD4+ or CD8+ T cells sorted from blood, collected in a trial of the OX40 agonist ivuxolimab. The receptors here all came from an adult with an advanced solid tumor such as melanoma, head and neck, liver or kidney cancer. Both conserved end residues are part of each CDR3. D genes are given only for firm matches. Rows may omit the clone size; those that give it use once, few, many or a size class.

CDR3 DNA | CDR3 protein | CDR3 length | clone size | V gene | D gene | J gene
TGTGCCAGCAGGGGGGGGGAGACCCAGTACTTC | CASRGGETQYF | 11 | NA | TRBV6-5 | TRBD2 | TRBJ2-5
TGCGCCAGCAGCCGCCGGACAGAAAACACTGAAGCTTTCTTT | CASSRRTENTEAFF | 14 | NA | TRBV4-1 | NA | TRBJ1-1
TGTGCCAGCAGCTTGAAACCGTTGTGGACAGGGGGCGAAAAACTGTTTTTT | CASSLKPLWTGGEKLFF | 17 | NA | TRBV7-9 | TRBD1 | TRBJ1-4
TGTGCTAGCAGCCCCCGGGGTGGGAACTCTGGAAACACCATATATTTT | CASSPRGGNSGNTIYF | 16 | NA | TRBV7-7 | NA | TRBJ1-3
TGTGCCAGCAGCCAAACTAGCGGGACCCCCACGTCGCAGTATTTT | CASSQTSGTPTSQYF | 15 | NA | TRBV9 | TRBD2 | TRBJ2-3
TGTGCCAGCAGTTTTAACAGGGGTGGGGAAAAACTGTTTTTT | CASSFNRGGEKLFF | 14 | NA | TRBV28 | TRBD1 | TRBJ1-4
TGCGCCAGCAGGTTGGCTAGCGTTCAAGAGACCCAGTACTTC | CASRLASVQETQYF | 14 | NA | TRBV5-1 | NA | TRBJ2-5
TGTGCCAGCAGTTATCAGGGGACACCGGATCAGCCCCAGCATTTT | CASSYQGTPDQPQHF | 15 | NA | TRBV6-5 | NA | TRBJ1-5
TGTGCCATCAGTCCTGAAGGACTTAGCAATCAGCCCCAGCATTTT | CAISPEGLSNQPQHF | 15 | once | TRBV10-3 | NA | TRBJ1-5
TGTGCCAGCAGCTCACCGTTTGTGGAGACCCAGTACTTC | CASSSPFVETQYF | 13 | NA | TRBV7-2 | NA | TRBJ2-5
TGTGCCAGCAGCTTCGGGACTAGGGGCGATACGCAGTATTTT | CASSFGTRGDTQYF | 14 | NA | TRBV7-3 | TRBD2 | TRBJ2-3
TGTGCCAGCAGCTTTGGGCTAGAAGGCACCGGGGAGCTGTTTTTT | CASSFGLEGTGELFF | 15 | NA | TRBV5-6 | NA | TRBJ2-2
TGCGCCAGCGCCTACGGGACGACTAATGAAAAACTGTTTTTT | CASAYGTTNEKLFF | 14 | NA | TRBV5-1 | NA | TRBJ1-4
TGTGCCAGCAGCGCCCTCCGTGGGGCACTCTCTGGAAACACCATATATTTT | CASSALRGALSGNTIYF | 17 | NA | TRBV9 | NA | TRBJ1-3
TGTGCCTGGAGCGGGGGGGCGGCCAAAAACATTCAGTACTTC | CAWSGGAAKNIQYF | 14 | NA | TRBV30 | TRBD2 | TRBJ2-4
TGTGCCAGCAGTTTCAGTTACTGGCAGGGAGCGAACATTCAGTACTTC | CASSFSYWQGANIQYF | 16 | NA | TRBV27 | NA | TRBJ2-4
TGTGCCAGCAGCGTAGGAGCTAGCGGGGGGGCGGATGAGACCCAGTACTTC | CASSVGASGGADETQYF | 17 | once | TRBV9 | TRBD2 | TRBJ2-5
TGTGCCAGCAGCTCGGGACAGAACACCGGGGAGCTGTTTTTT | CASSSGQNTGELFF | 14 | NA | TRBV7-9 | NA | TRBJ2-2
TGTGCCAGCCCCCGGGGCACTAACTATGGCTACACCTTC | CASPRGTNYGYTF | 13 | NA | TRBV2 | NA | TRBJ1-2
TGTGCTAGCAGCTTAACCATGAGATCAGATACGCAGTATTTT | CASSLTMRSDTQYF | 14 | NA | TRBV7-7 | NA | TRBJ2-3
TGTGCCAGCAGCTTATTTTTAGGCGAGCAGTACTTC | CASSLFLGEQYF | 12 | NA | TRBV7-2 | NA | TRBJ2-7
TGTGCCAGCAGCTTGAGAGGGGCCTATGGCTACACCTTC | CASSLRGAYGYTF | 13 | few | TRBV5-4 | NA | TRBJ1-2
TGTGCCAGTGTTGGAGCCAATAATGAAAAACTGTTTTTT | CASVGANNEKLFF | 13 | NA | TRBV19 | NA | TRBJ1-4
TGTGCCAGCAGCCAAGATATACGCAATCAGCCCCAGCATTTT | CASSQDIRNQPQHF | 14 | once | TRBV4-2 | NA | TRBJ1-5
TGCAGCGTTGCGACTTCGAAGAGCACAGATACGCAGTATTTT | CSVATSKSTDTQYF | 14 | NA | TRBV29-1 | NA | TRBJ2-3
TGTGCCAGCAGTCACAGCGGGAGGGCGGGGGAGACCCAGTACTTC | CASSHSGRAGETQYF | 15 | NA | TRBV6-4 | TRBD2 | TRBJ2-5